The entry below gives a single T cell receptor (beta chain) sequence along with its context. Its antigen remains unknown. Libraries were prepared by immunoSEQ multiplex PCR; TCRdb keeps only in-frame clonotypes and omits some of them. This table holds just under 10,000 clones. This specimen belongs to a study of synovial regulatory T cells in juvenile arthritis. Overall study: One patient received methotrexate plus infliximab; one lacked treatment information. General study findings and limits: Across patients, iaTreg TCR repertoires were mostly private, partly shared with synovial Teff and blood CPL. Synovial Treg CDR3 sequences overlapped more with iaTregs than other circulating Tregs.

The CDR3 totals 14 residues. Only the protein is on record. The germline V gene has CDR1 SEHNR and CDR2 FQNEAQ (reference sequence). The sequence was obtained from a donor younger than 30 with juvenile idiopathic arthritis. The rearrangement links TRBV7-9 to TRBJ2-2; with no DNA, the TCRdb D assignment of TRBD1 cannot be verified. Sequencing was done on a sample of Treg cells from blood. Regarding subset: remaining (HLA-DR-negative) circulating blood Treg cells. CDR3 sequence: CACTQGLDTGELFF.